This T cell receptor beta chain derives from a study of T cell responses to AZD1222 COVID-19 vaccine. Assay: immunoSEQ multiplex PCR; the TCRdb copy retains only in-frame clones and omits some. The profile covers some 110,000 clones, with 70% to 90% appearing a single time and 4% to 5% taken by the ten largest. This CDR3 is built from 12 residues. J was trimmed by 3 bases and V by 3 bases; bases with no gene match: 1. Germline CDR1 reads GTSNPN; CDR2 reads SVGIG (reference sequence). The chain combines TRBV30 with TRBJ2-5, with 7 bases that match TRBD1. The sequences come from peripheral blood, collected on day 0 of AZD1222 vaccination. The TCR comes from an adult in good health. The CDR3 spells CAWRGQKETQYF. CDR3 coding DNA: TGTGCCTGGAGGGGACAGAAAGAGACCCAGTACTTC.